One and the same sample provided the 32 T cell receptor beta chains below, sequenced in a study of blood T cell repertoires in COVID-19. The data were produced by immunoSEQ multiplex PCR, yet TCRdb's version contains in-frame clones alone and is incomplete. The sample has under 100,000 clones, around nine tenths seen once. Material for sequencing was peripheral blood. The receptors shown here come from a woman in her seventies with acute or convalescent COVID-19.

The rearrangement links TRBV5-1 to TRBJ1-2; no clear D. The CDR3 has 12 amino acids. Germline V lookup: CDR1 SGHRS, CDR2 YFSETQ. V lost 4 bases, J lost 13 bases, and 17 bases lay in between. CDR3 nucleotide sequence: TGCGCCAGCAGCGCGCAGGCTCAGGAACGCACCTTC. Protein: CASSAQAQERTF.

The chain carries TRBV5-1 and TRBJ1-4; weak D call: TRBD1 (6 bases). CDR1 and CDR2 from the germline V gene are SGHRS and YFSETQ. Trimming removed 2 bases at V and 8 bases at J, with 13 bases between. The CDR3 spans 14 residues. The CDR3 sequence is CASSFGGLGEKLFF. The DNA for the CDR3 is TGCGCCAGCAGCTTTGGGGGCCTTGGGGAAAAACTGTTTTTT.

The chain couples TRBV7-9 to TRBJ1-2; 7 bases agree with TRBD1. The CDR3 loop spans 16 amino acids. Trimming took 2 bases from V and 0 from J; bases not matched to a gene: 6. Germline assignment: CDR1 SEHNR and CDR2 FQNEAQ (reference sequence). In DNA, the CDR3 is TGTGCCAGCAGCTTAACACAGGGGTCGACTAACTATGGCTACACCTTC. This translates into CASSLTQGSTNYGYTF.

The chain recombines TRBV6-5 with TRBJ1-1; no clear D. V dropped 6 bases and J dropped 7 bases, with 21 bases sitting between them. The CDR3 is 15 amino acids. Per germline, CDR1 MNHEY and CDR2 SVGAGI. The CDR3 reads CASRNIEGPRNEAFF. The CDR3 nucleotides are TGTGCCAGCAGAAACATAGAGGGTCCCCGGAATGAAGCTTTCTTT.

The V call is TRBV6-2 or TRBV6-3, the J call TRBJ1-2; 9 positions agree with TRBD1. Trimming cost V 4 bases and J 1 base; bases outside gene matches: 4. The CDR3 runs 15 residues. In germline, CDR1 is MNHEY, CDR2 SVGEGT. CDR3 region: CASSSPDRGNYGYTF. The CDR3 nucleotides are TGTGCCAGCAGTTCCCCGGACAGGGGTAACTATGGCTACACCTTC.

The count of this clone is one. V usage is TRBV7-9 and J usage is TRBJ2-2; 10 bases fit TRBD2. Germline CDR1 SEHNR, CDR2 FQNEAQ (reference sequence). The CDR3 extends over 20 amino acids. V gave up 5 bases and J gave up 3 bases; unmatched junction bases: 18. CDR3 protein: CASSKFSLAGVKSDTGELFF. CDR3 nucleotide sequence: TGTGCCAGCAGCAAATTTTCGCTAGCGGGAGTGAAAAGCGACACCGGGGAGCTGTTTTTT.

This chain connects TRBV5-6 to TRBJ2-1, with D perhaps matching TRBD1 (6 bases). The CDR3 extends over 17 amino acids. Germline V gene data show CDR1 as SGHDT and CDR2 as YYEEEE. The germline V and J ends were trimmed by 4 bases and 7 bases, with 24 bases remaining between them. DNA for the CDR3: TGTGCCAGCAGCCTACCCAGGGGACGAGGAGCGGAGAATGAGCAGTTCTTC. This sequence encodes CASSLPRGRGAENEQFF.

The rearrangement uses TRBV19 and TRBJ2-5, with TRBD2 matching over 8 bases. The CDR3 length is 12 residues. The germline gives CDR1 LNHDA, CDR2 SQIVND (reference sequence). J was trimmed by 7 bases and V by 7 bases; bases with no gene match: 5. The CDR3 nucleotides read TGTGCCAGTACCCCCGGGGGGGGGACCCAGTACTTC. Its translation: CASTPGGGTQYF.

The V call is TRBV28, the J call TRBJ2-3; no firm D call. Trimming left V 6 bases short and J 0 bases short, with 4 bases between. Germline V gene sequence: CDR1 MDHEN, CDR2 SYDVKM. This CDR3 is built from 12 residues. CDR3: CASSRSTDTQYF. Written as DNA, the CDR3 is TGTGCCAGCAGCCGTAGCACAGATACGCAGTATTTT.

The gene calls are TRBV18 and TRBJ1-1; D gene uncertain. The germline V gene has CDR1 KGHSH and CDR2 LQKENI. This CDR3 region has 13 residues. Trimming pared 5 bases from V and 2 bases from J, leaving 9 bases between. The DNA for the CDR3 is TGTGCCAGCTCAGTTGGAGGCAACACTGAAGCTTTCTTT. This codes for CASSVGGNTEAFF.

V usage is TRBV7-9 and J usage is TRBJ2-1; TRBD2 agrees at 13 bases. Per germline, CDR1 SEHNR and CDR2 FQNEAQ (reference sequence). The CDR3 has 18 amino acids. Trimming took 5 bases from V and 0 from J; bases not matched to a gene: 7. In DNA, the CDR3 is TGTGCCAGCAGCCCGACTAGCGGGAGGAGCAGCTCCTACAATGAGCAGTTCTTC. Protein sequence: CASSPTSGRSSSYNEQFF.

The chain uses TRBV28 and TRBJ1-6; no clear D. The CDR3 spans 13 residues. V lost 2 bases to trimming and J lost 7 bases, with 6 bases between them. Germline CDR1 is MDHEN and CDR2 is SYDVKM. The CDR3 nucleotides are TGTGCCAGCAGTTTACCCCTCAATTCACCCCTCCACTTT. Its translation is CASSLPLNSPLHF.

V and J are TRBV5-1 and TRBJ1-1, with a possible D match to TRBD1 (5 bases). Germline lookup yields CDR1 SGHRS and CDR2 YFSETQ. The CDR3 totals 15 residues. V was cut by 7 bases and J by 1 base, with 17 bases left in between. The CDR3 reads CASASGLVWNTEAFF. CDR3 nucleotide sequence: TGCGCCAGCGCTTCAGGGCTAGTATGGAACACTGAAGCTTTCTTT.

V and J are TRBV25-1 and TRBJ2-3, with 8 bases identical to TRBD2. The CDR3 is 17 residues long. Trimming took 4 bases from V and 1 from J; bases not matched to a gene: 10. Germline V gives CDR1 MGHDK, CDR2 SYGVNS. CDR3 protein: CASSGIIAGWRTDTQYF. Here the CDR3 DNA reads TGTGCCAGCAGTGGGATCATAGCGGGATGGCGCACAGATACGCAGTATTTT.

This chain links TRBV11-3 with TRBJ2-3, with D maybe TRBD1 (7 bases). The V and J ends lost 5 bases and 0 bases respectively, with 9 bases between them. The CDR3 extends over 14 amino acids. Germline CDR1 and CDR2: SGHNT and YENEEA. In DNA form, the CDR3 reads TGTGCCAGCAGCGCAGGGGGGAGCACAGATACGCAGTATTTT. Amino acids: CASSAGGSTDTQYF.

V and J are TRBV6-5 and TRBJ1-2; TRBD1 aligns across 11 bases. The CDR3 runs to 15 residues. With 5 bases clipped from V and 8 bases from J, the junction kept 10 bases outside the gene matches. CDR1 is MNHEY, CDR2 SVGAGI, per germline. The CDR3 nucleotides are TGTGCCAGCAGTCCATCGGGGACAGGGGGACGGGGCTACACCTTC. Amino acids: CASSPSGTGGRGYTF.

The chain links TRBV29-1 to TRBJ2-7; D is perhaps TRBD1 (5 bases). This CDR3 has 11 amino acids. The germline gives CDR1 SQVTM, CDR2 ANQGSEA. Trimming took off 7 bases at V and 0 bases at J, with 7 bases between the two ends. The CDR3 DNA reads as TGCAGCGCCGGACACTCCTACGAGCAGTACTTC. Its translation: CSAGHSYEQYF.

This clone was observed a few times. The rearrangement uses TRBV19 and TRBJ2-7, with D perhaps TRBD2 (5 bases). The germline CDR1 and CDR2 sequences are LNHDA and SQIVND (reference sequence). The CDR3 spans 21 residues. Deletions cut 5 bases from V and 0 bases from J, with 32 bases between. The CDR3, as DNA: TGTGCCAGTAGTCCCCCCGCGGCGGCAGGATTCTTTCGGGATTGCTCCTACGAGCAGTACGTC. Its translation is CASSPPAAAGFFRDCSYEQYV.

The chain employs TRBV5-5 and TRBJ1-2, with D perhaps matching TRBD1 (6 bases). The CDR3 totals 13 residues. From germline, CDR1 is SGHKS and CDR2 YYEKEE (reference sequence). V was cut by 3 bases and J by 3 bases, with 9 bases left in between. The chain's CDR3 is CASSSTGHYGYTF. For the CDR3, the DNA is TGTGCCAGCAGCTCCACAGGGCACTATGGCTACACCTTC.

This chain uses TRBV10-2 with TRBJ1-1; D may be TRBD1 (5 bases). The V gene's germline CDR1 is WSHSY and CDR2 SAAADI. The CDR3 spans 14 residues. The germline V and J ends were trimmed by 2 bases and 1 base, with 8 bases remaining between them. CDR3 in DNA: TGCGCCAGCAGTGAGAACAGGCCGAACACTGAAGCTTTCTTT. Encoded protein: CASSENRPNTEAFF.

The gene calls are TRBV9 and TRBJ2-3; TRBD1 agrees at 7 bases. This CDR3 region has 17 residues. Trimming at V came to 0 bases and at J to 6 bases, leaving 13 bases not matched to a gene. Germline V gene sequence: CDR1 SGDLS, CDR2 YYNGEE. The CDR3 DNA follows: TGTGCCAGCAGCGTAGGATGGAAGGGACAGAGGGTGGATACGCAGTATTTT. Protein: CASSVGWKGQRVDTQYF.

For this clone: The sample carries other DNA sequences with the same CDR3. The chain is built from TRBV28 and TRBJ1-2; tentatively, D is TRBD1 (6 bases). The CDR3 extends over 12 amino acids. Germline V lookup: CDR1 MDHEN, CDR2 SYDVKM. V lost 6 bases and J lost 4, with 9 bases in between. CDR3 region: CASRQGSYGYTF. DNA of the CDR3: TGTGCCAGCAGACAGGGATCCTATGGCTACACCTTC.

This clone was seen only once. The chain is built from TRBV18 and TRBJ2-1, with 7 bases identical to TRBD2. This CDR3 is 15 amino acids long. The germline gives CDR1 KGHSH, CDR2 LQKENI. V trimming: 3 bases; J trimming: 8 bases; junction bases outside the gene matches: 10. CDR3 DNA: TGTGCCAGCTCACCTGATAGGGAGGGCCGGGATGAGCAGTTCTTC. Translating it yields CASSPDREGRDEQFF.

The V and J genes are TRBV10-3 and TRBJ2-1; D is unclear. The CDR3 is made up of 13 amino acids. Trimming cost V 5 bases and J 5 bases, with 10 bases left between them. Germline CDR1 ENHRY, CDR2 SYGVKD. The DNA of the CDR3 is TGTGCCATCAGTATCCCCACACACAATGAGCAGTTCTTC. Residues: CAISIPTHNEQFF.

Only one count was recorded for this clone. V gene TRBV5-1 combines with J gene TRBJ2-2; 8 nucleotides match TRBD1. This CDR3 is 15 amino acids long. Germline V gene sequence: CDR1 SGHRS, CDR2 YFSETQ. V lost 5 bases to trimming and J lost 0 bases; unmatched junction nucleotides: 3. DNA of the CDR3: TGCGCCAGCAGGCCAGGGGGCGCGAACACCGGGGAGCTGTTTTTT. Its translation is CASRPGGANTGELFF. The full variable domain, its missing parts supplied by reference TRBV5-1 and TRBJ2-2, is KAGVTQTPRYLIKTRGQQVTLSCSPISGHRSVSWYQQTPGQGLQFLFEYFSETQRNKGNFPGRFSGRQFSNSRSEMNVSTLELGDSALYLCASRPGGANTGELFFGEGSRLTVL.

The CDR3 sequence: CAWELAGVGKQYF. CDR3 coding DNA: TGTGCCTGGGAACTAGCGGGAGTTGGAAAGCAGTACTTC. V is TRBV30 and J is TRBJ2-7, with 11 bases fitting TRBD2. This CDR3 comprises 13 residues. Germline CDR1 is GTSNPN and CDR2 is SVGIG (reference sequence). The V gene end was trimmed by 5 bases and the J gene end by 8 bases; junction bases not matched to a gene: 8.

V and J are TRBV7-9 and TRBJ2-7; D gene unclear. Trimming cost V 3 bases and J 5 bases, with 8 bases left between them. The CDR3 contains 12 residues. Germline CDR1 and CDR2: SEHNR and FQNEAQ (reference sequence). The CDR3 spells CASSLQLNEQYV. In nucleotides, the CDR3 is TGTGCCAGCAGCTTGCAACTTAACGAGCAGTACGTC.

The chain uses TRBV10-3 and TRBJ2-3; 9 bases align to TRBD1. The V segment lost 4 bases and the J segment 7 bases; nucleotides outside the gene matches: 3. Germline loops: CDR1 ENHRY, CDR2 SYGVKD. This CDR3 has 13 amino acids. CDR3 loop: CAISGQGVNTQYF. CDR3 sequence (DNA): TGTGCCATCAGTGGACAGGGGGTTAATACGCAGTATTTT.

CDR3 in amino acids: CASSLASGKNIQYF. The CDR3 coding sequence is TGTGCCAGCAGCTTAGCTAGCGGTAAAAACATTCAGTACTTC. V is TRBV7-8 and J is TRBJ2-4, with D perhaps TRBD2 (6 bases). Germline loops: CDR1 SGHVS, CDR2 FQNEAQ. The CDR3 contains 14 residues. V gave up 0 bases and J gave up 4 bases, with 7 bases separating them.

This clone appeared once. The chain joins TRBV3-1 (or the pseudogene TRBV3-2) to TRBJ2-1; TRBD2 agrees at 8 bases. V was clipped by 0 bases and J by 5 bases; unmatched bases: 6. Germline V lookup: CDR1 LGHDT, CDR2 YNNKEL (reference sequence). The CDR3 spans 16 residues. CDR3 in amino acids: CASSQEWRGAHNEQFF. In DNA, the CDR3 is TGTGCCAGCAGCCAAGAATGGCGGGGGGCCCACAATGAGCAGTTCTTC.

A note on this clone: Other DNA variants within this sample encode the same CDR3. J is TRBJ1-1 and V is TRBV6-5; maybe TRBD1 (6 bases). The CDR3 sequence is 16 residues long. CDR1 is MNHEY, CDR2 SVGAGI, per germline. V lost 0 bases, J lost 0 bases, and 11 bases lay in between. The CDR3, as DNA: TGTGCCAGCAGTTACTCCAAAGGGGGACTGAACACTGAAGCTTTCTTT. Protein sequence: CASSYSKGGLNTEAFF.

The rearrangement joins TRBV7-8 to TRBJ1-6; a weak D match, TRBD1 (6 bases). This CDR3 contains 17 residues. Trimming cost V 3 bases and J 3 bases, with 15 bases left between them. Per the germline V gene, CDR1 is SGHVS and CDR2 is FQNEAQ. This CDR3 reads CASSLTGGAGYNSPLHF. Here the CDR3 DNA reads TGTGCCAGCAGCTTGACTGGGGGGGCTGGCTATAATTCACCCCTCCACTTT.